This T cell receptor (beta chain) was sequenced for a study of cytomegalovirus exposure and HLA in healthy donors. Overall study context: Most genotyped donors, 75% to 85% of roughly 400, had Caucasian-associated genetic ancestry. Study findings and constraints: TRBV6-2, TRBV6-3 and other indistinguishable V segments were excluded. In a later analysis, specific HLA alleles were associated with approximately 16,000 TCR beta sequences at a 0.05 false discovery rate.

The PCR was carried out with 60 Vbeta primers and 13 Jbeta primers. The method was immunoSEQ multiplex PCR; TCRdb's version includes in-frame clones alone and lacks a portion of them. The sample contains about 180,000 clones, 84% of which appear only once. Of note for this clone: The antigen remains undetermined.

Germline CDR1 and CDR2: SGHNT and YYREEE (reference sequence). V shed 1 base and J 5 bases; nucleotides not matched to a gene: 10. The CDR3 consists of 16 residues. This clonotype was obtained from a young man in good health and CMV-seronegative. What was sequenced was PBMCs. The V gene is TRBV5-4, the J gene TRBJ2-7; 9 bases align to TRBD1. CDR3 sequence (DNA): TGTGCCAGCAGCTTGAGTATGGGACAGGGTTCCAACGAGCAGTACTTC. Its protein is CASSLSMGQGSNEQYF.